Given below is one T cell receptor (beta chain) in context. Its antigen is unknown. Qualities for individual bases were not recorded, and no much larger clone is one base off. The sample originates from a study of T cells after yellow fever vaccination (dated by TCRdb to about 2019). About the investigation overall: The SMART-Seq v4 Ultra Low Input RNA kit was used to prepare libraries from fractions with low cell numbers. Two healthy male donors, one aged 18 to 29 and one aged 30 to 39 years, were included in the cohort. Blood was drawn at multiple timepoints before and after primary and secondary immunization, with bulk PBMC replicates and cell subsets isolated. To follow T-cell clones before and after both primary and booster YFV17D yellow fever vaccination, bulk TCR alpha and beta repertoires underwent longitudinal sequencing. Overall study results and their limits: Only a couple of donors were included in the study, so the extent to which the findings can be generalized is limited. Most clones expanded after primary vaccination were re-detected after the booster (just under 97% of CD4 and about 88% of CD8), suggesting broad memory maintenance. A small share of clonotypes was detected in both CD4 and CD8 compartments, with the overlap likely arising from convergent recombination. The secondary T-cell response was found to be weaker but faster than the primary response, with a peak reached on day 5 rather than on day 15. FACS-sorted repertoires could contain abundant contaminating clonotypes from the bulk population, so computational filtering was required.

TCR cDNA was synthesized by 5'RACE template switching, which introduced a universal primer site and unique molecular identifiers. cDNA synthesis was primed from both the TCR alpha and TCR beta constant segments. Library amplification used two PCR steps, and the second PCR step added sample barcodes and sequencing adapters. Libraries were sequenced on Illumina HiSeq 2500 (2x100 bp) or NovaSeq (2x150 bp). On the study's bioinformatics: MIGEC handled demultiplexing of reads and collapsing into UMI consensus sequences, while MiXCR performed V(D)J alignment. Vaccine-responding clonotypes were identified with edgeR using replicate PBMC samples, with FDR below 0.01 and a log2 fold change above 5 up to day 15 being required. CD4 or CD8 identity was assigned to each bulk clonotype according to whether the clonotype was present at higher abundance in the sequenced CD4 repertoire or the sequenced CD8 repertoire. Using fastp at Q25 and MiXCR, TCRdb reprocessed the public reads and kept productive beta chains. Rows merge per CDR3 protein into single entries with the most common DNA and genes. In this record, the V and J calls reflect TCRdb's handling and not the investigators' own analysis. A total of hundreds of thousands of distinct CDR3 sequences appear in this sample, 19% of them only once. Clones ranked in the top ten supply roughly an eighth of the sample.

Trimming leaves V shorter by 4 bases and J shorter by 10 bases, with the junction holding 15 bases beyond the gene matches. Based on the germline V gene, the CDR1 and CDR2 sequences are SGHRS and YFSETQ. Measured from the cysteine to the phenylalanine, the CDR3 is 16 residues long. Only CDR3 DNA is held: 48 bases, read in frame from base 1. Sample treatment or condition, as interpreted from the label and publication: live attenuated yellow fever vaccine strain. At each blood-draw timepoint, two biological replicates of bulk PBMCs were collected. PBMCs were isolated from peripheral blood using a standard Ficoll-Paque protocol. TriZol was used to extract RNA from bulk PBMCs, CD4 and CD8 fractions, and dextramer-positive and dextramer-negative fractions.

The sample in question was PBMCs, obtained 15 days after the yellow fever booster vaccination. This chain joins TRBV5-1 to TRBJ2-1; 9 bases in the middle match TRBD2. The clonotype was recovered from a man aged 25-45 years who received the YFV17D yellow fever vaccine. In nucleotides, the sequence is TGCGCCAGCAGCCTGGCTCCCGGGGTAGCGGGAGTAGAGCAGTTCTTC. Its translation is CASSLAPGVAGVEQFF.